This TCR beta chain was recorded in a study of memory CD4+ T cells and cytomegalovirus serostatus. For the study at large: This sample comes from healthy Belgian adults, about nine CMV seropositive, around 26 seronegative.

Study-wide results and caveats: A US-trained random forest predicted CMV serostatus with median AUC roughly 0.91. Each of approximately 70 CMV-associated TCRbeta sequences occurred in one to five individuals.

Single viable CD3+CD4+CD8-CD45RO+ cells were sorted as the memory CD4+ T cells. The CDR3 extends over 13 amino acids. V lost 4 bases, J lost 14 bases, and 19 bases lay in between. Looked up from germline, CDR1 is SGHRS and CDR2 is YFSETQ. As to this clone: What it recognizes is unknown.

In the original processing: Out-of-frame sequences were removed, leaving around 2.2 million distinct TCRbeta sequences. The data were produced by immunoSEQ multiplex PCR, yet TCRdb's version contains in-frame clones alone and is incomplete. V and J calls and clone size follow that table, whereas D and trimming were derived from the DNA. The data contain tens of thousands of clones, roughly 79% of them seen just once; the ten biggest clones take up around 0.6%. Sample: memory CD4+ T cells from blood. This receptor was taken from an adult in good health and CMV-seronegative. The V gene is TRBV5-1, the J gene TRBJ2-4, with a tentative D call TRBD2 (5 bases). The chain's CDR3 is CASSVVGIDDKYF. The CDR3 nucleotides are TGCGCCAGCAGCGTGGTCGGGATCGATGACAAGTACTTC.